The 4 T cell receptor beta chains below all came from one sample that was sequenced in a study of shared clonotypes between healthy human individuals (dated by TCRdb to 2018 to 2020). The library was made by the immunoSEQ multiplex PCR assay. The clones in this table, taken by TCRdb from immuneACCESS, are in-frame only. Not every clone is retained; where verified, under half of the shortfall comes from an unresolved V gene, and the cause of the rest is unknown. This sample holds some 2,400,000 clones; roughly 95% were observed only once. The biggest ten clones account for around 0.13% of the sample. Sequencing was performed on naive CD4+ T cells sorted from blood. The meaning of the sample's cell subset or site label: CD45RA+ positively selected. These receptors were collected from a man aged 18 to 30 in good health.

This clone was counted once. This rearrangement joins TRBV10-3 to TRBJ2-2; TRBD2 might be the D (5 bases). V was shortened by 5 bases and J by 5 bases, with 18 bases between the two germline ends. The CDR3 runs to 16 residues. Germline V gene sequence: CDR1 ENHRY, CDR2 SYGVKD. As DNA, the CDR3 is TGTGCCATCAGTCCCTCCCTCCGGGGTATTACCGGGGAGCTGTTTTTT. This encodes CAISPSLRGITGELFF.

This chain joins TRBV6-5 and TRBJ2-3; no clear D. Germline V CDR1 and CDR2: MNHEY, SVGAGI. The CDR3 runs to 13 residues. V lost 6 bases to trimming and J lost 6 bases, with 13 bases between them. In DNA form, the CDR3 reads TGTGCCAGCAGACGGTCTAAGACGGATACGCAGTATTTT. Residues: CASRRSKTDTQYF.

This rearrangement joins TRBV29-1 to TRBJ2-1, with unresolved D. Germline values: CDR1 SQVTM, CDR2 ANQGSEA. Trimming cost V 4 bases and J 5 bases, with 18 bases left between them. The CDR3 totals 15 residues. The CDR3, as DNA: TGCAGCGTTGTAGGGCCATGGTTACTGGACAATGAGCAGTTCTTC. It is translated as CSVVGPWLLDNEQFF.

The chain recombines TRBV30 with TRBJ1-4, with 9 bases aligning to TRBD1. The CDR3 extends over 14 amino acids. V shed 3 bases, J shed 8 bases, and the junction held 7 bases outside the gene matches. Per the germline V gene, CDR1 is GTSNPN and CDR2 is SVGIG (reference sequence). The CDR3: CAWRLQGAYEKLFF. The CDR3 nucleotides read TGTGCCTGGAGGTTACAGGGGGCATACGAAAAACTGTTTTTT.